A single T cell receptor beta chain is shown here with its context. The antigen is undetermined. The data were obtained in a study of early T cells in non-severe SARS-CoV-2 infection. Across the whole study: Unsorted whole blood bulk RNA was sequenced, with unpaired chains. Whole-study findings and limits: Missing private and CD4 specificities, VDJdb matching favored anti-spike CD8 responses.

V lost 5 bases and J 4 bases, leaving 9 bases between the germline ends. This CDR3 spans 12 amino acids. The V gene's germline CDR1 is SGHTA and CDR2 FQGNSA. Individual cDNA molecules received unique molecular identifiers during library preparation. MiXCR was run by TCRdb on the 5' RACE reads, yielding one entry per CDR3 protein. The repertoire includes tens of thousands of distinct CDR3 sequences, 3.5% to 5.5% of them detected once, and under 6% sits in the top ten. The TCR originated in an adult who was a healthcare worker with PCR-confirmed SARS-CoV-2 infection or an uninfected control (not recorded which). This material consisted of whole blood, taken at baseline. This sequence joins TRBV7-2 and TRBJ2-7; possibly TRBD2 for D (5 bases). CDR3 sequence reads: CASSEDLYEQYF. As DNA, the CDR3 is TGTGCCAGCAGCGAGGACTTGTACGAGCAGTACTTC.